This T cell receptor beta chain was obtained from a study of T cells in Graves' hyperthyroidism and ophthalmopathy. Overall study results and limits: Appearing also in blood were most of the thyroid clonotypes expanded above 0.001.

Amplification targeted TCR beta CDR3 regions from RNA transcripts. The primer set for the first-round RT-PCR of the TCR CDR3 was HTBI. TCRdb re-derived calls from the multiplex PCR reads in MiXCR, one entry per CDR3 protein. The sample holds hundreds of thousands of distinct CDR3 sequences, roughly 20% seen once. CDR1 and CDR2 from the germline V gene are SGHTA and FQGNSA. V was cut by 1 base and J by 4 bases, with 11 bases left in between. This CDR3 is built from 15 residues. This clonotype has a count of ten or more. The antigen remains unidentified. Diagnoses were established using clinical symptoms, serum thyroxine and TRAb, thyroid ultrasound and orbital computed tomography. Using more than 7.5 ml of fresh peripheral blood, PBMCs were prepared.

The genes are TRBV7-2 and TRBJ2-1; maybe TRBD2 (6 bases). Sample: blood. The source is a man aged 25 to 40 with Graves' ophthalmopathy. CDR3 nucleotide sequence: TGTGCCAGCAGCTTAGTTAGCGGAGATTACAATGAGCAGTTCTTC. Its translation is CASSLVSGDYNEQFF.